This TCR beta chain is from a study of vaccination and CD4 T cells after COVID-19. Study summary: Control cultures were given a CEFX pool, an HIV-1 Nef pool, or no peptide.

V lost 6 bases to trimming and J lost 0 bases, with 6 bases between them. Germline CDR1 reads MNHNS; CDR2 reads SASEGT. This CDR3 has 13 residues. With the Oncomine TCR Beta short-read assay, DNA from cultured CD4+ T cells was sequenced. TCRdb re-derived calls from the PCR reads in MiXCR, one entry per CDR3 protein. The profile shows 14,000 to 15,000 distinct CDR3 sequences, approximately 40% of them singletons. This clonotype has a handful of counts. What it binds is unknown. As for treatment: approximately 9-day PBMC culture with coronavirus spike peptide pools or control peptides (ViraFEST assay). Sequencing used CD4+ T cells from blood, cultured in vitro. The sequence was obtained from a human donor who had recovered from COVID-19. The chain joins TRBV6-1 to TRBJ1-5, with unresolved D. In DNA form, the CDR3 reads TGTGCCAGCAGGAAGAATAGCAATCAGCCCCAGCATTTT. Translation: CASRKNSNQPQHF.